These 24 T cell receptor beta chains were all obtained from the same sample, sequenced in a study of T-cell reconstitution after alpha-beta-depleted transplantation in children. The TCRbeta library was prepared with unique molecular identifiers. TCRdb re-called the PCR reads with MiXCR, one entry per CDR3 protein. The sample lists 640,000 or so distinct CDR3 sequences; roughly 17% were seen once. Here the sequenced sample was PBMCs from the stem cell graft donor, taken from the stem cell graft. The receptor set was obtained from a human donor who donated a stem cell graft to a child with acute myeloid leukemia.

This clonotype appeared a few times. V gene TRBV15 combines with J gene TRBJ1-6, with a possible D match to TRBD1 (6 bases). This CDR3 comprises 14 residues. The germline CDR1 and CDR2 sequences are LNHNV and YYDKDF (reference sequence). V lost 4 bases, J lost 9 bases, and 13 bases lay in between. This chain's CDR3 is CATSNQGIGSPLHF. CDR3 DNA: TGTGCCACCAGCAACCAGGGGATTGGTTCACCCCTCCACTTT. The full variable domain, with the rest looked up from reference TRBV15 and TRBJ1-6, is DAMVIQNPRYQVTQFGKPVTLSCSQTLNHNVMYWYQQKSSQAPKLLFHYYDKDFNNEADTPDNFQSRRPNTSFCFLDIRSPGLGDTAMYLCATSNQGIGSPLHFGNGTRLTVT.

V and J are TRBV28 and TRBJ1-5; the match to TRBD1 covers 7 bases. This CDR3 region has 14 residues. CDR1 MDHEN and CDR2 SYDVKM come from the germline V gene. After removal of 4 bases from V and 9 bases from J, the junction contained 9 bases not matched to a gene. CDR3 DNA sequence: TGTGCCAGCAGTTCGGACAGGCTCGCATGGCCCCAGCATTTT. Residues: CASSSDRLAWPQHF.

This clonotype was picked up many times. The V and J genes are TRBV12-3 or TRBV12-4 and TRBJ2-1; D is perhaps TRBD2 (6 bases). V shed 1 base and J shed 6 bases, with 10 bases lying between them. The CDR3 length is 14 residues. For the CDR3, the DNA is TGTGCCAGCAGTTTAGGGCGGGGTCTCAATGAGCAGTTCTTC. Its translation: CASSLGRGLNEQFF.

This clonotype was observed a handful of times. The chain combines TRBV12-3 or TRBV12-4 with TRBJ1-3; 7 bases line up with TRBD1. The CDR3 totals 15 residues. V gave up 6 bases and J gave up 2 bases; unmatched junction bases: 7. The CDR3 nucleotides are TGTGCCAGCAGCCTTGACAGGGCAACTGGAAACACCATATATTTT. Translated, it gives CASSLDRATGNTIYF.

CDR3 protein: CAWGVGGGVYEQFF. CDR3 bases: TGTGCCTGGGGGGTAGGGGGGGGTGTCTATGAGCAGTTCTTC. V and J are TRBV30 and TRBJ2-1; D may be TRBD2 (7 bases). The V and J ends lost 5 bases and 8 bases respectively, with 19 bases between them. The CDR3 has 14 residues. Germline CDR1 and CDR2: GTSNPN and SVGIG (reference sequence).

J is TRBJ2-2 and V is TRBV5-5, with D unresolved. The CDR3 contains 12 residues. V lost 3 bases and J 7 bases, leaving 7 bases between the germline ends. Germline lookup yields CDR1 SGHKS and CDR2 YYEKEE (reference sequence). This chain's CDR3 is CASSSLGGELFF. The CDR3 DNA sequence: TGTGCCAGCAGCTCCCTCGGCGGGGAGCTGTTTTTT. Full variable domain (missing parts from reference TRBV5-5 and TRBJ2-2): DAGVTQSPTHLIKTRGQQVTLRCSPISGHKSVSWYQQVLGQGPQFIFQYYEKEERGRGNFPDRFSARQFPNYSSELNVNALLLGDSALYLCASSSLGGELFFGEGSRLTVL.

The chain is built from TRBV11-2 and TRBJ1-4; D might be TRBD1 (5 bases). The CDR3 covers 14 residues. The germline gives CDR1 SGHAT, CDR2 FQNNGV. V gave up 4 bases and J gave up 8 bases, with 14 bases separating them. The CDR3 protein is CASSWGRGNEKLFF. CDR3 nucleotides: TGTGCCAGCAGCTGGGGGAGGGGAAACGAAAAACTGTTTTTT.

The chain combines TRBV18 with TRBJ1-5, with TRBD1 identical over 8 bases. In germline, CDR1 is KGHSH, CDR2 LQKENI. The CDR3 length is 15 residues. V shed 4 bases and J 3 bases; nucleotides not matched to a gene: 5. The CDR3 region is CASSQDRVNNQPQHF. CDR3 bases: TGTGCCAGCTCACAGGACAGGGTAAACAATCAGCCCCAGCATTTT.

This clonotype was counted at least ten times. The J gene is TRBJ2-3, the V gene TRBV20-1; 10 bases agree with TRBD2. With 6 bases clipped from V and 4 bases from J, the junction kept 10 bases outside the gene matches. Germline assignment: CDR1 DFQATT and CDR2 SNEGSKA (reference sequence). The CDR3 consists of 15 residues. The CDR3 nucleotides read TGCAGTGCCCCGTCGGGACTAGCGTCTTCAGATACGCAGTATTTT. This translates into CSAPSGLASSDTQYF.

The V and J genes are TRBV4-3 and TRBJ2-7; the match to TRBD1 covers 10 bases. This CDR3 comprises 18 residues. Germline trimming cut 0 bases from V and 7 bases from J; bases unmatched to any gene: 15. From germline, CDR1 is LGHNA and CDR2 YSLEER. The DNA of the CDR3 is TGCGCCAGCAGCCAAGAAGGGGGACAGGGGATCTTTGGTGGAGAGCAGTACTTC. Residues: CASSQEGGQGIFGGEQYF.

In its sample, this clonotype was seen many times. This rearrangement joins TRBV20-1 to TRBJ2-2; unclear D gene. Germline V gene data show CDR1 as DFQATT and CDR2 as SNEGSKA (reference sequence). Trimming cost V 6 bases and J 6 bases, with 11 bases left between them. CDR3 length: 12 residues. CDR3 loop: CSAQRRAGELFF. CDR3 bases: TGCAGTGCCCAGAGAAGGGCCGGGGAGCTGTTTTTT.

Of note for this clonotype: A clone one base away is much larger, so this may be a read error. CDR3 loop: CASSLLLAGGGADTHYF. The CDR3 nucleotides read TGCGCCAGCAGCCTCCTACTAGCGGGGGGGGGCGCAGATACGCACTATTTT. V gene TRBV5-1 combines with J gene TRBJ2-3, with 13 bases aligning to TRBD2. The germline V gene encodes CDR1 SGHRS and CDR2 YFSETQ. This CDR3 is built from 17 residues.

This clonotype showed up many times. V gene TRBV5-5 combines with J gene TRBJ2-2, with 8 bases matching TRBD1. The CDR3 has 14 residues. The junction had 6 bases not matched to a gene; V was cut back by 6 bases and J by 5 bases. Germline-derived CDR1 and CDR2 are SGHKS and YYEKEE (reference sequence). The CDR3 bases are TGTGCCAGCAAAGGACAGGGAGGAACCGGGGAGCTGTTTTTT. Translated, it gives CASKGQGGTGELFF.

The chain joins TRBV30 to TRBJ2-2; 10 bases fit TRBD2. Germline CDR1 reads GTSNPN; CDR2 reads SVGIG (reference sequence). V dropped 6 bases and J dropped 4; count of bases not matched to a gene: 14. This CDR3 has 17 amino acids. The CDR3 here is CACSLTRVAGGTGELFF. The CDR3 region has the DNA TGTGCCTGCAGCTTAACGAGGGTAGCGGGGGGCACCGGGGAGCTGTTTTTT.

This clonotype was seen a few times. For the CDR3, the DNA is TGTGCCAGCAGTCTGCGCCGGGACCTTTTTAGCAATCAGCCCCAGCATTTT. Protein: CASSLRRDLFSNQPQHF. V and J are TRBV12-3 or TRBV12-4 and TRBJ1-5; maybe TRBD1 (5 bases). Trimming stripped 5 bases from V and 0 bases from J, with 17 bases between. The CDR3 spans 17 residues.

The table lists this clonotype with many counts. This sequence joins TRBV6-4 and TRBJ2-1; 8 bases agree with TRBD2. The CDR3 runs 15 residues. V shed 6 bases, J shed 3 bases, and the junction held 7 bases outside the gene matches. Per germline, CDR1 MRHNA and CDR2 SNTAGT. CDR3 DNA sequence: TGTGCCAGCAGCCGGGGACTAGTGGGCTACAATGAGCAGTTCTTC. This sequence encodes CASSRGLVGYNEQFF.

This clonotype was observed a few times. The rearrangement links TRBV7-2 to TRBJ1-1; D remains unclear. Per the germline V gene, CDR1 is SGHTA and CDR2 is FQGNSA. V lost 1 base, J lost 2 bases, and 14 bases lay in between. This CDR3 has 16 residues. DNA for the CDR3: TGTGCCAGCAGCTTAGGGACCCGGGTCGCCAACACTGAAGCTTTCTTT. Protein product: CASSLGTRVANTEAFF. The whole variable domain, remainder taken from reference TRBV7-2 and TRBJ1-1, is GAGVSQSPSNKVTEKGKDVELRCDPISGHTALYWYRQSLGQGLEFLIYFQGNSAPDKSGLPSDRFSAERTGGSVSTLTIQRTQQEDSAVYLCASSLGTRVANTEAFFGQGTRLTVV.

This clonotype occurred many times. CDR3 in amino acids: CASSLGGEPYNEQFF. CDR3 DNA sequence: TGTGCCAGCAGCTTAGGAGGGGAGCCCTACAATGAGCAGTTCTTC. The chain is built from TRBV7-9 and TRBJ2-1; either TRBD1 or TRBD2 may supply D (5 bases each). Trimming left V 1 base short and J 2 bases short, with 9 bases between. Germline V gene lookup returns CDR1 SEHNR and CDR2 FQNEAQ (reference sequence). CDR3 size: 15 residues.

This clonotype was seen repeatedly, ten times or more. The gene calls are TRBV15 and TRBJ1-4; 8 bases match TRBD1. The trim removed 5 bases at V and 7 bases at J, leaving 9 bases unmatched. The CDR3 runs to 15 residues. Germline-derived CDR1 and CDR2 are LNHNV and YYDKDF (reference sequence). The CDR3 sequence: CATSRFGQGGEKLFF. CDR3 nucleotide sequence: TGTGCCACCAGCCGATTCGGACAGGGTGGTGAAAAACTGTTTTTT. The full variable domain, rest sourced from reference TRBV15 and TRBJ1-4, is DAMVIQNPRYQVTQFGKPVTLSCSQTLNHNVMYWYQQKSSQAPKLLFHYYDKDFNNEADTPDNFQSRRPNTSFCFLDIRSPGLGDTAMYLCATSRFGQGGEKLFFGSGTQLSVL.

The rearrangement links TRBV24-1 to TRBJ2-1; TRBD2 is a possible D gene (5 bases). Trimming left V 10 bases short and J 0 bases short, with 9 bases between. Germline CDR1 is KGHDR and CDR2 is SFDVKD. This CDR3 is 13 amino acids long. CDR3 nucleotide sequence: TGTGCCACTGGACTGCCCTCCTACAATGAGCAGTTCTTC. It encodes CATGLPSYNEQFF.

This clonotype was detected many times. The chain recombines TRBV20-1 with TRBJ2-1; D unclear. Trimming shortened V by 1 base and J by 8 bases, and 6 bases separated the two germline ends. Germline CDR1 DFQATT, CDR2 SNEGSKA (reference sequence). The CDR3 length is 11 residues. The CDR3 loop reads CSARGLYEQFF. In nucleotides, the CDR3 is TGCAGTGCTAGAGGCTTGTATGAGCAGTTCTTC.

This clonotype was recorded at least ten times. The V gene is TRBV12-3 or TRBV12-4, the J gene TRBJ2-5, with D tentatively TRBD1 (5 bases). CDR3 size: 15 residues. V lost 3 bases and J 3 bases, leaving 14 bases between the germline ends. Here the CDR3 reads CASSFSIRVEETQYF. The CDR3 region has the DNA TGTGCCAGCAGTTTTTCCATCAGGGTTGAAGAGACCCAGTACTTC.

The rearrangement links TRBV13 to TRBJ1-2; D is unclear. This CDR3 is 13 amino acids long. The germline V gene has CDR1 PRHDT and CDR2 FYEKMQ (reference sequence). V was cut by 5 bases and J by 3 bases, with 10 bases left in between. The CDR3 region is CASSPTGYYGYTF. The CDR3 bases are TGTGCCAGCAGCCCCACGGGGTACTATGGCTACACCTTC. The variable domain in full, with the rest retrieved from reference TRBV13 and TRBJ1-2, is AAGVIQSPRHLIKEKRETATLKCYPIPRHDTVYWYQQGPGQDPQFLISFYEKMQSDKGSIPDRFSAQQFSDYHSELNMSSLELGDSALYFCASSPTGYYGYTFGSGTRLTVV.

This clonotype was recorded many times. J is TRBJ2-7 and V is TRBV29-1; tentatively, D is TRBD1 (5 bases). Trimming took off 7 bases at V and 10 bases at J, with 14 bases between the two ends. Germline lookup yields CDR1 SQVTM and CDR2 ANQGSEA. The CDR3 has 10 residues. In nucleotides, the CDR3 is TGCAGCGCCAAAGACAGCTCTCAGTACTTC. It is translated as CSAKDSSQYF.